A single sample gave rise to the 16 T cell receptor beta chains below, sequenced in a study of cytomegalovirus exposure and HLA in healthy donors. The PCR made use of 60 Vbeta and 13 Jbeta primers. The table came from immunoSEQ multiplex PCR; TCRdb's copy has only in-frame clones and leaves some out. The sample includes about 160,000 clones, around four fifths of them seen just once. The sequenced material came from PBMCs. The receptors here all came from a woman in her thirties in good health and CMV-seronegative.

This chain connects TRBV30 to TRBJ1-2, with unresolved D. The germline V gene has CDR1 GTSNPN and CDR2 SVGIG (reference sequence). V lost 3 bases and J 1 base, leaving 6 bases between the germline ends. This CDR3 is 12 amino acids long. The CDR3 region is CAWRGSNYGYTF. DNA for the CDR3: TGTGCCTGGAGGGGCAGTAACTATGGCTACACCTTC. The full variable domain, rest sourced from reference TRBV30 and TRBJ1-2, is SQTIHQWPATLVQPVGSPLSLECTVEGTSNPNLYWYRQAAGRGLQLLFYSVGIGQISSEVPQNLSASRPQDRQFILSSKKLLLSDSGFYLCAWRGSNYGYTFGSGTRLTVV.

The chain is built from TRBV30 and TRBJ1-3, with no clear D. V lost 1 base and J 0 bases, leaving 10 bases between the germline ends. The germline gives CDR1 GTSNPN, CDR2 SVGIG (reference sequence). This CDR3 has 15 amino acids. The CDR3 spells CAWSGSIFSGNTIYF. For the CDR3, the DNA is TGTGCCTGGAGTGGAAGCATCTTCTCTGGAAACACCATATATTTT.

The CDR3 here is CASSPQGAQNSPLHF. The CDR3, as DNA: TGTGCCAGCTCACCACAGGGGGCGCAGAATTCACCCCTCCACTTT. This chain joins TRBV18 and TRBJ1-6; 7 nucleotides agree with TRBD1. This CDR3 region has 15 residues. Germline lookup yields CDR1 KGHSH and CDR2 LQKENI. V shed 1 base, J shed 7 bases, and the junction held 4 bases outside the gene matches.

V is TRBV5-8 and J is TRBJ1-1, with unresolved D. Germline values: CDR1 SGHTS, CDR2 YDEGEE. The CDR3 is 12 residues long. Trimming shortened V by 6 bases and J by 8 bases, and 14 bases separated the two germline ends. Here the CDR3 reads CASTRYVPEAFF. CDR3 bases: TGTGCCAGCACCCGGTACGTCCCAGAAGCTTTCTTT.

This clone occurred a few times. The J gene is TRBJ1-1, the V gene TRBV5-1; 9 positions match TRBD1. The CDR3 runs to 15 residues. Germline V gene data show CDR1 as SGHRS and CDR2 as YFSETQ. V lost 4 bases and J lost 1; bases outside the gene matches: 5. CDR3 nucleotides: TGCGCCAGCAGCATTGGGACAGGGACGAACACTGAAGCTTTCTTT. Translation: CASSIGTGTNTEAFF.

This clone is a singleton in its sample. The chain has TRBV5-1 and TRBJ2-7; 12 bases are shared with TRBD2. Germline lookup yields CDR1 SGHRS and CDR2 YFSETQ. The CDR3 loop spans 16 amino acids. J lost 2 bases, V lost 0 bases, and 3 bases had no gene match. The CDR3 DNA is TGCGCCAGCAGCTTGGAATCTAGCGGGGGGGCCTACGAGCAGTACTTC. Protein sequence: CASSLESSGGAYEQYF.

The chain links TRBV5-4 to TRBJ1-2; weak D call: TRBD1 (6 bases). Trimming shortened V by 3 bases and J by 8 bases, and 17 bases separated the two germline ends. This CDR3 has 14 residues. Looked up from germline, CDR1 is SGHNT and CDR2 is YYREEE (reference sequence). Here the CDR3 DNA reads TGTGCCAGCAGCTGGGTGGCAGGGGAGGGAGGCTACACCTTC. Protein sequence: CASSWVAGEGGYTF.

The CDR3 region is CASSVTGVEYEQYF. The DNA of the CDR3 is TGTGCCAGCTCCGTGACAGGGGTAGAATACGAGCAGTACTTC. V gene TRBV18 combines with J gene TRBJ2-7; 8 nucleotides agree with TRBD1. Per germline, CDR1 KGHSH and CDR2 LQKENI. After removal of 6 bases from V and 4 bases from J, the junction contained 8 bases not matched to a gene. The CDR3 runs to 14 residues.

This clone appeared a single time. The chain links TRBV7-8 to TRBJ2-7; a possible D gene is TRBD1 (6 bases). There are 13 residues in the CDR3. V lost 5 bases to trimming and J lost 2 bases, with 10 bases between them. Germline CDR1 is SGHVS and CDR2 is FQNEAQ. As DNA, the CDR3 is TGTGCCAGCAGCCAAAACAGGGCCTACGAGCAGTACTTC. Encoded protein: CASSQNRAYEQYF.

The chain joins TRBV7-2 to TRBJ2-3, with TRBD2 matching 11 bases. After removal of 1 base from V and 5 bases from J, the junction contained 14 bases not matched to a gene. CDR1 is SGHTA and CDR2 is FQGNSA in the germline V gene. The CDR3 loop spans 19 amino acids. The CDR3 loop reads CASSLGLFSGGAFRDTQYF. DNA for the CDR3: TGTGCCAGCAGCTTAGGTCTGTTTAGCGGGGGGGCGTTTAGAGATACGCAGTATTTT.

In its sample, this clone was seen a few times. The gene calls are TRBV6-4 and TRBJ1-1; possibly TRBD1 for D (6 bases). The germline gives CDR1 MRHNA, CDR2 SNTAGT. The CDR3 is 14 residues long. V lost 6 bases and J 2 bases, leaving 13 bases between the germline ends. The CDR3 loop reads CASRRTEVNTEAFF. The CDR3 DNA follows: TGTGCCAGCAGAAGGACAGAAGTTAACACTGAAGCTTTCTTT.

The V and J genes are TRBV19 and TRBJ2-1; D might be TRBD1 (5 bases). This CDR3 is 18 amino acids long. The germline V gene encodes CDR1 LNHDA and CDR2 SQIVND (reference sequence). The V gene lost 6 bases and the J gene lost 4 bases, with 25 bases spanning the gap. In DNA, the CDR3 is TGTGCCAGTAGCCCCCAGGCAGGGCTAGGGTTAAAGTACAATGAGCAGTTCTTC. It is translated as CASSPQAGLGLKYNEQFF. The full variable domain, with the rest looked up from reference TRBV19 and TRBJ2-1, is DGGITQSPKYLFRKEGQNVTLSCEQNLNHDAMYWYRQDPGQGLRLIYYSQIVNDFQKGDIAEGYSVSREKKESFPLTVTSAQKNPTAFYLCASSPQAGLGLKYNEQFFGPGTRLTVL.

This sequence joins TRBV7-2 and TRBJ1-6; D not resolved. Germline loops: CDR1 SGHTA, CDR2 FQGNSA. This CDR3 has 13 amino acids. Trimming shortened V by 3 bases and J by 7 bases, and 7 bases separated the two germline ends. CDR3 loop: CASSFRLNSPLHF. The CDR3 coding sequence is TGTGCCAGCAGCTTCCGGTTGAATTCACCCCTCCACTTT. Drawing the rest from reference TRBV7-2 and TRBJ1-6, the complete variable domain is GAGVSQSPSNKVTEKGKDVELRCDPISGHTALYWYRQSLGQGLEFLIYFQGNSAPDKSGLPSDRFSAERTGGSVSTLTIQRTQQEDSAVYLCASSFRLNSPLHFGNGTRLTVT.

CDR3 protein: CASSSGYGQPQHF. Written as DNA, the CDR3 is TGTGCCAGCAGTTCGGGGTACGGTCAGCCCCAGCATTTT. The chain carries TRBV6-1 and TRBJ1-5; D not resolved. CDR1 MNHNS and CDR2 SASEGT come from the germline V gene. V was cut by 5 bases and J by 6 bases, with 11 bases left in between. The CDR3 covers 13 residues.

This clone was counted only a few times. V is TRBV23-1 and J is TRBJ1-6, with unresolved D. TRBV23-1 is labeled an ORF, and its function is uncertain. V shed 8 bases and J shed 7 bases, with 9 bases lying between them. This CDR3 is built from 12 residues. The CDR3 DNA follows: TGCGCCAGCGCCTGGAGGAATTCACCCCTCCACTTT. Translating gives CASAWRNSPLHF.

V gene TRBV20-1 combines with J gene TRBJ1-2; unclear D gene. Trimming took 5 bases from V and 3 from J, leaving 7 bases between them. This CDR3 has 11 amino acids. Germline loops: CDR1 DFQATT, CDR2 SNEGSKA (reference sequence). This chain's CDR3 is CSAYSDYGYTF. CDR3 bases: TGCAGTGCTTATTCCGACTATGGCTACACCTTC.